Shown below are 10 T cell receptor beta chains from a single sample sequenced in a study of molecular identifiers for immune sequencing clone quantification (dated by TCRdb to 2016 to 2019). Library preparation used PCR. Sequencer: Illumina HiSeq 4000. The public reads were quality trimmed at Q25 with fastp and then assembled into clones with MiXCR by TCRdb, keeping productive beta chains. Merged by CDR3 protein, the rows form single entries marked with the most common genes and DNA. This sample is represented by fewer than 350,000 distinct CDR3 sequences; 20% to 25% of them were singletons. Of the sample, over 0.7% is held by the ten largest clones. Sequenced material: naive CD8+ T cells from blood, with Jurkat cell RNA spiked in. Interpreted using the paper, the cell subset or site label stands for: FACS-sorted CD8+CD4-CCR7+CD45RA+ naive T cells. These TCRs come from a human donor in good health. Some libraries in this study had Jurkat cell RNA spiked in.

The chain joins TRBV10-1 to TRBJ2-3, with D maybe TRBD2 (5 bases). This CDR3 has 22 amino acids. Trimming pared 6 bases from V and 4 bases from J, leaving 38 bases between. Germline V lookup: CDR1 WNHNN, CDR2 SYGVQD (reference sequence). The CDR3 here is CASRDLTKRLGRTVALSDTQYF. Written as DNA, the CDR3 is TGCGCCAGCAGAGATCTGACTAAGAGGTTGGGTCGGACGGTAGCTCTGTCAGATACGCAGTATTTT.

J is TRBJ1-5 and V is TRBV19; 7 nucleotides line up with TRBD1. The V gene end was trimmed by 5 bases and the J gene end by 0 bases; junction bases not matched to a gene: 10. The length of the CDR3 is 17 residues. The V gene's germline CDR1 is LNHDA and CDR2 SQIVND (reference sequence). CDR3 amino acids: CASSPGQAAYSNQPQHF. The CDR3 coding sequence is TGTGCCAGTAGTCCCGGACAGGCGGCTTATAGCAATCAGCCCCAGCATTTT.

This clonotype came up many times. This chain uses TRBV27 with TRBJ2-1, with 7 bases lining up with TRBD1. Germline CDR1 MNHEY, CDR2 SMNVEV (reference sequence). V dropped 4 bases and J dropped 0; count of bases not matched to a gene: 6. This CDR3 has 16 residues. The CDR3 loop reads CASSSGQAHSYNEQFF. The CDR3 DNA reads TGTGCCAGCAGTTCCGGACAGGCCCACTCCTACAATGAGCAGTTCTTC.

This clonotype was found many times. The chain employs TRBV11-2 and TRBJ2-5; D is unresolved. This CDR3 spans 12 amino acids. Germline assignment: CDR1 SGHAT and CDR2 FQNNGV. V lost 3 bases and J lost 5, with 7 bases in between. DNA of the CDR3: TGTGCCAGCAGCTTCATGGTCGAGACCCAGTACTTC. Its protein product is CASSFMVETQYF.

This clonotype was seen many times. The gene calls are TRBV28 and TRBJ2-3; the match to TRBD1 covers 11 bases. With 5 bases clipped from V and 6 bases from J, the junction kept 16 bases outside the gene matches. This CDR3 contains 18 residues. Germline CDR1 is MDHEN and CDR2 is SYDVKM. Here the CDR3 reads CASSAPGQGALVFDTQYF. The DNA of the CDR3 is TGTGCCAGCAGTGCGCCAGGACAGGGGGCCTTGGTATTTGATACGCAGTATTTT.

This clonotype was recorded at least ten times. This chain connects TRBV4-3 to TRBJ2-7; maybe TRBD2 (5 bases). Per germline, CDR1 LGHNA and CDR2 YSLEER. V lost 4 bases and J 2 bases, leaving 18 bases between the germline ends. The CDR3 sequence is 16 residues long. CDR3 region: CASSPQPSGFAYEQYF. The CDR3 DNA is TGCGCCAGCAGCCCGCAGCCGTCGGGGTTCGCCTACGAGCAGTACTTC.

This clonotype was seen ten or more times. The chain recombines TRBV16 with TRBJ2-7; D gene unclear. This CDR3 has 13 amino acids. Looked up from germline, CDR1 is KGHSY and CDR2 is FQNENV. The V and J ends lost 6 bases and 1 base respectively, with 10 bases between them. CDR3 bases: TGTGCCAGCAGTCTAATGGGATCCTACGAGCAGTACTTC. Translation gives CASSLMGSYEQYF.

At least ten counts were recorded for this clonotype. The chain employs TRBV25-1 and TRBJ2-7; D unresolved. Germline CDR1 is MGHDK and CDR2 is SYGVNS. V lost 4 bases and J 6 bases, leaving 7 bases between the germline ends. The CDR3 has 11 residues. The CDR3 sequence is CASSASSEQYF. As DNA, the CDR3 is TGTGCCAGCAGTGCGTCATCCGAGCAGTACTTC.

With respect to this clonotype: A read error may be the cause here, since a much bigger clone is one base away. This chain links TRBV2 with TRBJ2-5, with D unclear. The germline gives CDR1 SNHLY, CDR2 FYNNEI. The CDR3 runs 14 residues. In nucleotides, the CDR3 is TGTGCCAGCAGTGAAATCCAGAGCCAAGAGACCCGGTACTTC. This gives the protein CASSEIQSQETRYF.

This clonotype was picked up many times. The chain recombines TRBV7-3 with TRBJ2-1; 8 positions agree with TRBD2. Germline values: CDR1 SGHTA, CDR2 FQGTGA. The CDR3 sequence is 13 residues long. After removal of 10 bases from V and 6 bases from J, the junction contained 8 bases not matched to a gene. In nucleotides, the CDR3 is TGTGCCACCTCCCCCGCGGGAGGCAATGAGCAGTTCTTC. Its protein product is CATSPAGGNEQFF.